What follows are 9 T cell receptor beta chains derived from one specimen sequenced in a study of neurological immune-mediated disorders. Time point specified: technical triplicate 1. One entry per CDR3 protein results from TCRdb running MiXCR on the 5' RACE reads. The sample has fewer than 50,000 distinct CDR3 sequences, 11% seen once. The sequenced sample was PBMCs. The receptors come from a man in his 60s with HTLV-1-associated myelopathy (HAM/TSP).

This clonotype was seen ten or more times. This chain uses TRBV6-5 with TRBJ2-1; the match to TRBD2 covers 9 bases. V shed 5 bases, J shed 3 bases, and the junction held 8 bases outside the gene matches. This CDR3 has 16 amino acids. Per the germline V gene, CDR1 is MNHEY and CDR2 is SVGAGI. This CDR3 reads CASSPLGLAVYNEQFF. The DNA of the CDR3 is TGTGCCAGCAGTCCCTTGGGACTAGCAGTCTACAATGAGCAGTTCTTC.

The rearrangement uses TRBV4-1 and TRBJ2-7; no firm D call. CDR1 is MGHRA, CDR2 YSYEKL, per germline. This CDR3 has 15 residues. Trimming took 0 bases from V and 3 from J, leaving 12 bases between them. Here the CDR3 reads CASSQEWIGCYEQYF. CDR3 nucleotide sequence: TGCGCCAGCAGCCAAGAGTGGATAGGGTGCTACGAGCAGTACTTC.

Many counts were recorded for this clonotype. V is TRBV20-1 and J is TRBJ2-2; possible D gene TRBD2, 5 bases. V lost 6 bases and J 4 bases, leaving 21 bases between the germline ends. The germline V gene encodes CDR1 DFQATT and CDR2 SNEGSKA (reference sequence). This CDR3 is built from 16 residues. The chain's CDR3 is CSAVHPTGSSTGELFF. In DNA form, the CDR3 reads TGCAGTGCCGTGCACCCAACGGGGAGTTCCACCGGGGAGCTGTTTTTT.

This clonotype came up many times. The chain joins TRBV2 to TRBJ1-1, with D perhaps TRBD1 (6 bases). V dropped 7 bases and J dropped 1 base, with 10 bases sitting between them. The CDR3 is 13 residues long. Germline CDR1 reads SNHLY; CDR2 reads FYNNEI. CDR3 sequence reads: CASNRQANTEAFF. In DNA, the CDR3 is TGTGCCAGCAATAGACAGGCGAACACTGAAGCTTTCTTT.

This clonotype was detected ten times or more. The J gene is TRBJ2-7, the V gene TRBV12-3 or TRBV12-4; weak D call: TRBD2 (6 bases). The CDR3 extends over 14 amino acids. Trimming cost V 6 bases and J 5 bases, with 17 bases left between them. The CDR3: CASRMGLQGNEQYF. In DNA form, the CDR3 reads TGTGCCAGCAGAATGGGACTTCAAGGGAACGAGCAGTACTTC.

This clonotype was counted at least ten times. The genes are TRBV29-1 and TRBJ1-2; 7 bases line up with TRBD1. The germline V gene encodes CDR1 SQVTM and CDR2 ANQGSEA. The junction had 6 bases not matched to a gene; V was cut back by 4 bases and J by 4 bases. This CDR3 spans 13 amino acids. The CDR3 reads CSVGQGTSYGYTF. The CDR3 nucleotides read TGCAGCGTTGGACAGGGAACCAGCTATGGCTACACCTTC.

This clonotype was seen many times. The chain carries TRBV20-1 and TRBJ1-1; D is possibly TRBD1 (5 bases). CDR1 and CDR2 from the germline V gene are DFQATT and SNEGSKA (reference sequence). The CDR3 spans 13 residues. Trimming pared 6 bases from V and 0 bases from J, leaving 11 bases between. CDR3 DNA sequence: TGCAGTGCCGAGACAGACATGAACACTGAAGCTTTCTTT. Amino acid sequence: CSAETDMNTEAFF.

This clonotype was recorded many times. This sequence joins TRBV20-1 and TRBJ2-5, with 12 bases aligning to TRBD2. Germline V gene data show CDR1 as DFQATT and CDR2 as SNEGSKA (reference sequence). J lost 4 bases, V lost 5 bases, and 8 bases had no gene match. This CDR3 has 15 residues. The CDR3 nucleotides read TGCAGTGCTTCCCTCGCTAGCGGGAGGGCAGAGACCCAGTACTTC. Translated: CSASLASGRAETQYF.

In this sample, this clonotype turned up many times. The chain employs TRBV20-1 and TRBJ2-7; D might be TRBD2 (5 bases). Trimming shortened V by 2 bases and J by 3 bases, and 14 bases separated the two germline ends. The CDR3 contains 14 residues. The V gene's germline CDR1 is DFQATT and CDR2 SNEGSKA (reference sequence). In nucleotides, the CDR3 is TGCAGTGCTAGATCGGGGAATAGTGTCTACGAGCAGTACTTC. It specifies CSARSGNSVYEQYF.